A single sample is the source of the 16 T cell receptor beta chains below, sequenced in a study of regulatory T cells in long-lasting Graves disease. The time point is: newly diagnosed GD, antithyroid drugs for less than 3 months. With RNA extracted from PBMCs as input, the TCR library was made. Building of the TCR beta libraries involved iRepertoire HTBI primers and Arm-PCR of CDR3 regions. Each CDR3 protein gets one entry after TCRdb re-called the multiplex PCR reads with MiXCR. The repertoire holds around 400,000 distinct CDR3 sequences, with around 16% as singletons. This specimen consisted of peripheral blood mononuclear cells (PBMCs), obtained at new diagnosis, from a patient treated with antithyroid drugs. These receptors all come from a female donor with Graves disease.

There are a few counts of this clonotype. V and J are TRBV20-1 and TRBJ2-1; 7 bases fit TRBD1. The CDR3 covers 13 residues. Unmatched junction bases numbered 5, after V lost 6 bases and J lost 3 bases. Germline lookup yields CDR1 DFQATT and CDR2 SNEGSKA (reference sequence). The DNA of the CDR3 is TGCAGTGCCCGGGACAGCAACTACAATGAGCAGTTCTTC. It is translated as CSARDSNYNEQFF.

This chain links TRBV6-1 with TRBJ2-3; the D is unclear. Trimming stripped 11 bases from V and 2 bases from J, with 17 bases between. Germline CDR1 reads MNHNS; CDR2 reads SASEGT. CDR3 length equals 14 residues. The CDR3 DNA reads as TGTGCCCCCCGACGGGTGGGCTCCACAGATACGCAGTATTTT. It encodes CAPRRVGSTDTQYF.

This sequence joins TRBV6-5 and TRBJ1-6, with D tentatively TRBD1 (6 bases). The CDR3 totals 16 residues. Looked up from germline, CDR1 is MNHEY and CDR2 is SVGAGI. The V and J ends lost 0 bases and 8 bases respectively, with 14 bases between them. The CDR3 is CASSYSQTGRYSPLHF. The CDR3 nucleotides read TGTGCCAGCAGTTACTCCCAAACAGGGAGGTATTCACCCCTCCACTTT.

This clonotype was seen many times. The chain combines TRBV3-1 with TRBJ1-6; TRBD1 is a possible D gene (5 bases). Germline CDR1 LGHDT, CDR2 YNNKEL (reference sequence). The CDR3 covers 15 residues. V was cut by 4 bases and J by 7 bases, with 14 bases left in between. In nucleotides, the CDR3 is TGTGCCAGCAGCCCCTGGCGGGGGGAAAATTCACCCCTCCACTTT. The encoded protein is CASSPWRGENSPLHF.

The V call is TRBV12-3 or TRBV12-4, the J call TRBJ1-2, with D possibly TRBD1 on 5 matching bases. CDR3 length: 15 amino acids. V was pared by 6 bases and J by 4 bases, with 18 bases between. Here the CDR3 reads CASSSTNQGGYGYTF. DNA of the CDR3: TGTGCCAGCAGCTCCACAAACCAGGGAGGCTATGGCTACACCTTC.

In nucleotides, the CDR3 is TGTGCCAGCAGCGTAGAAGGGACAGGGTTCTACGAGCAGTACTTC. Encoded protein: CASSVEGTGFYEQYF. This chain joins TRBV9 and TRBJ2-7; 9 bases line up with TRBD1. The CDR3 spans 15 residues. The ends lost 0 bases at V and 3 bases at J; junction bases unmatched: 4. Looked up from germline, CDR1 is SGDLS and CDR2 is YYNGEE.

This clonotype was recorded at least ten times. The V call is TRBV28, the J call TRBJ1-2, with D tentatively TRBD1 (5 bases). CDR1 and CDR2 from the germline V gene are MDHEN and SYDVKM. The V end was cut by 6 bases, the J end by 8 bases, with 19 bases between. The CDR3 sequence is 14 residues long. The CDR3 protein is CASSLGAGTVGYTF. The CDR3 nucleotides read TGTGCCAGCAGCCTAGGGGCAGGAACGGTGGGCTACACCTTC.

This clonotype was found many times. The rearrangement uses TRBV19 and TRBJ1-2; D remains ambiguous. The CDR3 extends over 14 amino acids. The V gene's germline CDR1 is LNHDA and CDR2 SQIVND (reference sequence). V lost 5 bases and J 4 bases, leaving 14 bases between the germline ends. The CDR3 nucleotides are TGTGCCAGTAGTCCCCGGGCGACGGGCTATGGCTACACCTTC. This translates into CASSPRATGYGYTF.

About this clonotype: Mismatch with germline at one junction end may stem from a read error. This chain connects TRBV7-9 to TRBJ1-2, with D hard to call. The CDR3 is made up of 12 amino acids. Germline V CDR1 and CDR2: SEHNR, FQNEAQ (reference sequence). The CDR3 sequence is CASSSSPTASFF. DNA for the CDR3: TGTGCCAGCAGCTCCTCCCCAACAGCTTCCTTCTTC.

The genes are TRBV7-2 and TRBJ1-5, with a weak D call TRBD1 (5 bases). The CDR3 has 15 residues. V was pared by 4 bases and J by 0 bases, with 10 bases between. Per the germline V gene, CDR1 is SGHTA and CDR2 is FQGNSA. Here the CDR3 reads CASSWRQSSNQPQHF. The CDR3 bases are TGTGCCAGCAGCTGGCGACAGAGTAGCAATCAGCCCCAGCATTTT.

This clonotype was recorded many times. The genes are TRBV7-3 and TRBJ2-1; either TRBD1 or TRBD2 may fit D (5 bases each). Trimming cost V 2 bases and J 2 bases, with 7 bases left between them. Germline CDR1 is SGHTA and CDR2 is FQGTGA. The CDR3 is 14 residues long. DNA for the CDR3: TGTGCCAGCAGCTTAGTGGGACCCTACAATGAGCAGTTCTTC. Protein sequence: CASSLVGPYNEQFF. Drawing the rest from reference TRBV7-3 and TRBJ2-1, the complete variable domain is GAGVSQTPSNKVTEKGKYVELRCDPISGHTALYWYRQSLGQGPEFLIYFQGTGAADDSGLPNDRFFAVRPEGSVSTLKIQRTERGDSAVYLCASSLVGPYNEQFFGPGTRLTVL.

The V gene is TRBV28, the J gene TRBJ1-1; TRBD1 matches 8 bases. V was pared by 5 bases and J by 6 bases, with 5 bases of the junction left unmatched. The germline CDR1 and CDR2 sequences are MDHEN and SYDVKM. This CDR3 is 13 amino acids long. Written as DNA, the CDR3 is TGTGCCAGCAGTACAGGGGGATTCTCTGAAGCTTTCTTT. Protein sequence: CASSTGGFSEAFF.

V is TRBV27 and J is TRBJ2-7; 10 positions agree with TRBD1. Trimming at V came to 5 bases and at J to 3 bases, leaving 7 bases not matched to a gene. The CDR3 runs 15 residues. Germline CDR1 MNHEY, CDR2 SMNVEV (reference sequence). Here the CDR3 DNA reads TGTGCCAGCAGTAGAAGGGGGACAGGGGTCTACGAGCAGTACTTC. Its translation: CASSRRGTGVYEQYF.

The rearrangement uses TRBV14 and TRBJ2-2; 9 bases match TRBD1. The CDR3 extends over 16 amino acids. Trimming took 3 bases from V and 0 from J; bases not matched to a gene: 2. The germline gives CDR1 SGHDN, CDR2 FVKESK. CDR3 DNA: TGTGCCAGCAGCCACGGGGACAGGGCGAACACCGGGGAGCTGTTTTTT. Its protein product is CASSHGDRANTGELFF.

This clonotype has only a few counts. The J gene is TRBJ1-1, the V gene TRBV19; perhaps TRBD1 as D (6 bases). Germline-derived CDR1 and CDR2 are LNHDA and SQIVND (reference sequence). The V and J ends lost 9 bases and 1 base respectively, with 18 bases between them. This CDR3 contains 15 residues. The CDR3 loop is CARKSGHLKNTEAFF. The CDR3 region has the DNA TGTGCCAGAAAATCGGGACATCTAAAGAACACTGAAGCTTTCTTT.

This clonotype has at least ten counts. The CDR3: CASSRPAGPRGNEQFF. CDR3 nucleotide sequence: TGTGCCAGCAGTCGGCCAGCCGGGCCCCGGGGGAATGAGCAGTTCTTC. J is TRBJ2-1 and V is TRBV7-9; weak D call: TRBD2 (6 bases). This CDR3 has 16 amino acids. V shed 6 bases and J shed 7 bases, with 22 bases lying between them. In germline, CDR1 is SEHNR, CDR2 FQNEAQ (reference sequence). The full variable domain, rest sourced from reference TRBV7-9 and TRBJ2-1, is DTGVSQNPRHKITKRGQNVTFRCDPISEHNRLYWYRQTLGQGPEFLTYFQNEAQLEKSRLLSDRFSAERPKGSFSTLEIQRTEQGDSAMYLCASSRPAGPRGNEQFFGPGTRLTVL.